This T cell receptor (beta chain) is from a study of cytomegalovirus exposure and HLA in healthy donors. The CDR3 has 14 residues. Germline lookup yields CDR1 PRHDT and CDR2 FYEKMQ (reference sequence). J lost 6 bases, V lost 2 bases, and 4 bases had no gene match. Assay: immunoSEQ multiplex PCR; the TCRdb copy retains only in-frame clones and omits some. The sample holds 150,000 or so clones, around 93% seen once. The chain employs TRBV13 and TRBJ2-1, with 7 bases matching TRBD2. Sequencing used PBMCs. The sequence was collected from a man between 18 and 35 years old in good health and CMV-seropositive. The CDR3 DNA reads as TGTGCCAGCAGCTTAAGACTAGCAACCAATGAGCAGTTCTTC. Encoded protein: CASSLRLATNEQFF.